This T cell receptor (beta chain) appears in the sequencing data of a study of T cell responses to AZD1222 COVID-19 vaccine. With regard to this clone: What it recognizes is unknown.

CDR1 is SGHRS and CDR2 is YFSETQ in the germline V gene. Trimming took off 0 bases at V and 9 bases at J, with 10 bases between the two ends. This CDR3 spans 12 amino acids. Profiled with immunoSEQ multiplex PCR; TCRdb holds only in-frame clones, not every one. The sample includes 200,000 or so clones, over 85% of them seen just once. Study-wide results and limits: AZD1222 recipients seropositive at baseline numbered only six. Spike-specific TCR breadth and depth were elevated following two AZD1222 doses. Clonal diversity was possibly underestimated, and white British individuals and females predominated among donors.

Source: peripheral blood, taken 28 days after the second AZD1222 dose. The chain joins TRBV5-1 to TRBJ2-7, with D uncertain. The TCR was taken from an adult who received the AZD1222 COVID-19 vaccine. The CDR3 reads CASSLADQAQYF. The CDR3 bases are TGCGCCAGCAGCTTGGCCGACCAGGCGCAGTACTTC.